This T cell receptor (beta chain) is from a study of cytomegalovirus exposure and HLA in healthy donors. The trim removed 9 bases at V and 7 bases at J, leaving 8 bases unmatched. Looked up from germline, CDR1 is SNHLY and CDR2 is FYNNEI. The CDR3 has 13 residues. The PCR employed 60 Vbeta primers together with 13 Jbeta primers. Profiling relied on immunoSEQ multiplex PCR, and the TCRdb table lists in-frame clones only, not all of them. This sample yields some 150,000 clones, of which approximately 87% are seen a single time; about 5.5% belongs to the top ten. Findings of the study overall: As was reported, the HLA-A and HLA-B alleles of most subjects were accurately predicted from TCR beta sequences.

This clone appeared a single time. The antigen is unknown. The clonotype comes from a woman aged 25 to 39 in good health and CMV-seronegative. J is TRBJ1-2 and V is TRBV2, with 10 positions matching TRBD1. The sequencing input was PBMCs. This CDR3 reads CARGGQGLGGYTF. CDR3 in DNA: TGTGCCAGAGGGGGACAGGGGTTGGGTGGCTACACCTTC.